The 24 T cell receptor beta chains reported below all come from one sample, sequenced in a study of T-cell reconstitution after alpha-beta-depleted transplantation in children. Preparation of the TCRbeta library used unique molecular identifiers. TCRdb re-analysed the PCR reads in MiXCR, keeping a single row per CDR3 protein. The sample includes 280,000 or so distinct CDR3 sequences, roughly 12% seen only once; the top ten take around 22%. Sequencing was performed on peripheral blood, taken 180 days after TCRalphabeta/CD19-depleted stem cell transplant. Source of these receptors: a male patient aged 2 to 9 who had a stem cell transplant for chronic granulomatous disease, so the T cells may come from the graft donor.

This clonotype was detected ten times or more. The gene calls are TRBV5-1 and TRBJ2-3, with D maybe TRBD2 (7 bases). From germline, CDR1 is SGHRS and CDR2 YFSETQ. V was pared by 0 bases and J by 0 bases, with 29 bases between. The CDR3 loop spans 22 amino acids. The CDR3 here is CASSLAIGGRLSGPTSTDTQYF. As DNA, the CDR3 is TGCGCCAGCAGCTTGGCGATCGGGGGGCGGCTTAGCGGACCCACTAGCACAGATACGCAGTATTTT.

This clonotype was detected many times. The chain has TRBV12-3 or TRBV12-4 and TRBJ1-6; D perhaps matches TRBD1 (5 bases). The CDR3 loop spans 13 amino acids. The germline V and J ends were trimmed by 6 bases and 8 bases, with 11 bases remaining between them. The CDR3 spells CASRPDTYSPLHF. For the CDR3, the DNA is TGTGCCAGCAGGCCGGACACGTATTCACCCCTCCACTTT.

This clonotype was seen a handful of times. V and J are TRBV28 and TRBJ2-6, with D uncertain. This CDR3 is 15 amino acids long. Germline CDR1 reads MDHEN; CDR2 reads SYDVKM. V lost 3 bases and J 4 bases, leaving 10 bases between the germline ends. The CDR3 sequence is CASSFDLLGANVLTF. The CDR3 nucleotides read TGTGCCAGCAGTTTCGACCTCTTAGGGGCCAACGTCCTGACTTTC.

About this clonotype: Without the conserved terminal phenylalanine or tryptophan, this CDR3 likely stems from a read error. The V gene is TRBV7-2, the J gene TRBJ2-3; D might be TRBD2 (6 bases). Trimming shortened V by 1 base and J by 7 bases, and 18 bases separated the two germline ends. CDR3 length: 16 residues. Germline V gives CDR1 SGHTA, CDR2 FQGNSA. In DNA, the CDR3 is TGTGCCAGCAGCTTAGTTGGGGGGAGTTCTCCAAATACGCAGTATTAT. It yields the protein CASSLVGGSSPNTQYY.

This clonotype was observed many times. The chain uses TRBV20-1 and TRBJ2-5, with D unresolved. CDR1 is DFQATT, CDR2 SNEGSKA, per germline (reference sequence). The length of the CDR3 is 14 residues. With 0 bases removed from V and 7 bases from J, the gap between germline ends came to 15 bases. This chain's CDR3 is CSARDGSQLGTQYF. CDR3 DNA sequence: TGCAGTGCTAGAGATGGGTCCCAGCTCGGGACCCAGTACTTC.

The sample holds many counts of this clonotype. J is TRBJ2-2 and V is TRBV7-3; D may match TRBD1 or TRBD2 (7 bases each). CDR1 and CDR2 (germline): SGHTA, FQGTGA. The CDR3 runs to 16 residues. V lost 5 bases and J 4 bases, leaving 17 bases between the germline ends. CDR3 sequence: CASSPPGRGPTGELFF. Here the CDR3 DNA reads TGTGCCAGCAGCCCGCCGGGGAGGGGGCCCACCGGGGAGCTGTTTTTT.

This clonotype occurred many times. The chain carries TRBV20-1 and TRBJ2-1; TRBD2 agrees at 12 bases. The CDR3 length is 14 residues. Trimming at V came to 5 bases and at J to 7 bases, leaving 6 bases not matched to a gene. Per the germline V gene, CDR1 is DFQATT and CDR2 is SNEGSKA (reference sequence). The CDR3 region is CSADLGLAGNEQFF. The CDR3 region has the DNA TGCAGTGCTGATCTAGGACTAGCGGGAAATGAGCAGTTCTTC.

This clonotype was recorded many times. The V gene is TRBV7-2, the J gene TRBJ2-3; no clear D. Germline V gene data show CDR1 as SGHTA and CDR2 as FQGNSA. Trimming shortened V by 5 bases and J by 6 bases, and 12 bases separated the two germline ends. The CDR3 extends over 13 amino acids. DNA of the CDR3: TGTGCCAGCAGCCCCCAGTTTCGGGATACGCAGTATTTT. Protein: CASSPQFRDTQYF.

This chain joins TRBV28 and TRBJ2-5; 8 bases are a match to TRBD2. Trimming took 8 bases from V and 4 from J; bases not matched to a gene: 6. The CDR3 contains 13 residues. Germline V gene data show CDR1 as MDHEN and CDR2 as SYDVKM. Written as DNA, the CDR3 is TGTGCCAGCGAACGGGGGGGGAGAGAGACCCAGTACTTC. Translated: CASERGGRETQYF.

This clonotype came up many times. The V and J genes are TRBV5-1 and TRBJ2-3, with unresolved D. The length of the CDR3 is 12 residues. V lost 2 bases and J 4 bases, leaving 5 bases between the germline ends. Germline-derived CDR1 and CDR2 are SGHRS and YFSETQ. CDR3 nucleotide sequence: TGCGCCAGCAGCTTAGGGTCAGATACGCAGTATTTT. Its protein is CASSLGSDTQYF. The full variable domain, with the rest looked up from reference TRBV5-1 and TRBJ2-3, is KAGVTQTPRYLIKTRGQQVTLSCSPISGHRSVSWYQQTPGQGLQFLFEYFSETQRNKGNFPGRFSGRQFSNSRSEMNVSTLELGDSALYLCASSLGSDTQYFGPGTRLTVL.

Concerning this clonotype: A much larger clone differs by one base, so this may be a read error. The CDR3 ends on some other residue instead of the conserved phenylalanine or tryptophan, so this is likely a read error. This CDR3 reads CASSLGARDRSSSYNSPLHS. The CDR3 nucleotides read TGTGCCAGCAGTTTAGGAGCCCGGGACAGGTCGAGCTCCTATAATTCACCCCTCCACTCT. This chain links TRBV12-3 or TRBV12-4 with TRBJ1-6; TRBD1 matches at 8 bases. This CDR3 spans 20 amino acids. V lost 1 base, J lost 0 bases, and 11 bases stayed unmatched.

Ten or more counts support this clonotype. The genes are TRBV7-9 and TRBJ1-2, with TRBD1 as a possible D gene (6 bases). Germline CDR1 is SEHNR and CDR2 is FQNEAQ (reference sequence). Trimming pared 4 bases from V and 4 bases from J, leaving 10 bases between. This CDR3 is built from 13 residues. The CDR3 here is CASSSGQFYGYTF. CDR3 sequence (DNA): TGTGCCAGCAGCTCAGGACAGTTCTATGGCTACACCTTC.

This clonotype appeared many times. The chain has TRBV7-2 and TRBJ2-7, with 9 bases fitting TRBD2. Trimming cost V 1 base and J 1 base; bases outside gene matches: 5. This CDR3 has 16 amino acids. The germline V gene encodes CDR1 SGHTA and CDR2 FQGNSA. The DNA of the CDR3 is TGTGCCAGCAGCTTAGACTGGGGACTAGCTTCCTACGAGCAGTACTTC. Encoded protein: CASSLDWGLASYEQYF.

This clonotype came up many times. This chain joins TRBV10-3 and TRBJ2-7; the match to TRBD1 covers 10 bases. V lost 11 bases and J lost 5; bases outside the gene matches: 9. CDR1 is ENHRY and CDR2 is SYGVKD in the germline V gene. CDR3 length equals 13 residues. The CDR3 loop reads CAVSWTGGNEQYF. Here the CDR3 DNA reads TGTGCCGTATCCTGGACAGGGGGTAACGAGCAGTACTTC.

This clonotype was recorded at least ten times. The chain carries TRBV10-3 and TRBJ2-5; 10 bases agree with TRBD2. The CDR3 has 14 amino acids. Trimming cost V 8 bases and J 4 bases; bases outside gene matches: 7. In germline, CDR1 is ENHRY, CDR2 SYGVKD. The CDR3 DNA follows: TGTGCCATCCAGGCTAGCGGGAGTATAGAGACCCAGTACTTC. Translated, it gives CAIQASGSIETQYF.

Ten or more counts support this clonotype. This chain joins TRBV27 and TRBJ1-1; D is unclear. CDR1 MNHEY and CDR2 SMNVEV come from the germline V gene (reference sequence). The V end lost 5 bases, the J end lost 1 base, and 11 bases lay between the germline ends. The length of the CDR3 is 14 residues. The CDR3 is CASSAFSGNTEAFF. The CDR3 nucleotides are TGTGCCAGCAGTGCGTTTTCAGGGAACACTGAAGCTTTCTTT.

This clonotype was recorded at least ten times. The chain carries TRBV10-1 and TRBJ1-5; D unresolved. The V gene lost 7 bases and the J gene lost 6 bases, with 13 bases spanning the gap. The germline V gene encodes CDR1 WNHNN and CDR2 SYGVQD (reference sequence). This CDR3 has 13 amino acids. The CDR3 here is CASTRTLGQPQHF. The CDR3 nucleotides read TGCGCCAGCACGCGAACTCTGGGTCAGCCCCAGCATTTT.

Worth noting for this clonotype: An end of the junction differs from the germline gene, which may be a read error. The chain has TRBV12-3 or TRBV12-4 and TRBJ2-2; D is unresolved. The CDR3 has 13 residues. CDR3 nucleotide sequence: TGTGCCAGGAGTTTTGGAAAAACCGGGGAGCTGTTTTTT. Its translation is CARSFGKTGELFF.

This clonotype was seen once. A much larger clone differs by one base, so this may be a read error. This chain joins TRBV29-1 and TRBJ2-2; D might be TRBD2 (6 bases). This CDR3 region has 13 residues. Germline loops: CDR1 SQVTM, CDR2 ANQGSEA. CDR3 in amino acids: CSVGLRGTGGLFF. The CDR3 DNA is TGCAGCGTTGGGCTGCGGGGCACCGGGGGGCTGTTTTTT.

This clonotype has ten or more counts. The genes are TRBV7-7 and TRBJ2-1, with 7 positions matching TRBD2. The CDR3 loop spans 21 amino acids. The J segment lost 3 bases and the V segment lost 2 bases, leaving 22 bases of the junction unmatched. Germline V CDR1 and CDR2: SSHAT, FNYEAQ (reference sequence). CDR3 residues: CASSLLTGRLIRGVGYNEQFF. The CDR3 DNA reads TGTGCCAGCAGCTTACTGACCGGGAGGTTGATCCGAGGGGTGGGCTACAATGAGCAGTTCTTC.

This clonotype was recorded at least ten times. In DNA, the CDR3 is TGCAGTGGCCAGACCGGGGTCTACGACACTGAAGCTTTCTTT. Translated: CSGQTGVYDTEAFF. The chain couples TRBV20-1 to TRBJ1-1, with no clear D. The germline CDR1 and CDR2 sequences are DFQATT and SNEGSKA (reference sequence). The CDR3 spans 14 residues. V lost 7 bases to trimming and J lost 3 bases, with 18 bases between them.

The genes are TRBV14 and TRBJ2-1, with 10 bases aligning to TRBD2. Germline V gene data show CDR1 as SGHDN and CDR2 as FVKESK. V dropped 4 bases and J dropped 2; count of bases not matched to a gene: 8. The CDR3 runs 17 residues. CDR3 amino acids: CASSPLLAGGTYNEQFF. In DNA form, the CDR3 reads TGTGCCAGCAGCCCACTCTTAGCGGGAGGAACCTACAATGAGCAGTTCTTC.

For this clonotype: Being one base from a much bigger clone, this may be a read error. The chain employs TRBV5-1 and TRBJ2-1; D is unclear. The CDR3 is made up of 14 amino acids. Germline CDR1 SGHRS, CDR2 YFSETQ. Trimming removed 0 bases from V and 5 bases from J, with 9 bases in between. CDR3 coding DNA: TGCGCCAGCAGCTTGGCCTGGCCAAACAATGAGCAGTTCTTC. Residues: CASSLAWPNNEQFF.

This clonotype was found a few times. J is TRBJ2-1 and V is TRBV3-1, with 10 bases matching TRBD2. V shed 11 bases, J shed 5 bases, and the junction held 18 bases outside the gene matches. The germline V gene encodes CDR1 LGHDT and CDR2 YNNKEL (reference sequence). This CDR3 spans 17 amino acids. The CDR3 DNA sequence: TGTGCCTCCTCCCCCCGACCCCGACTAGCGGGTAACAATGAGCAGTTCTTC. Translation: CASSPRPRLAGNNEQFF.